The 20 T cell receptor beta chains presented below share a single source sample, sequenced in a study of regulatory T cells in long-lasting Graves disease. The time point is: newly diagnosed GD, antithyroid drugs for less than 3 months. With RNA extracted from PBMCs as input, the TCR library was made. According to the study, TCR beta libraries were built with iRepertoire HTBI primers and CDR3-region Arm-PCR. TCRdb called the multiplex PCR reads again in MiXCR, with one record for every CDR3 protein. Among around 500,000 distinct CDR3 sequences, approximately 12% were seen once, and the ten largest hold approximately 9.6%. These data were likewise used in another study, on T cells in Graves' hyperthyroidism and ophthalmopathy.

This material consisted of peripheral blood mononuclear cells (PBMCs), taken at new diagnosis, from a patient treated with antithyroid drugs. These receptors originate from a woman aged 25 to 39 with Graves disease.

The rearrangement uses TRBV5-1 and TRBJ2-2; TRBD2 matches at 7 bases. In germline, CDR1 is SGHRS, CDR2 YFSETQ. V shed 3 bases and J 4 bases; nucleotides not matched to a gene: 3. This CDR3 is 14 amino acids long. CDR3 loop: CASSSRTSTGELFF. The CDR3 DNA reads as TGCGCCAGCAGCTCACGGACTAGCACCGGGGAGCTGTTTTTT.

This clonotype appeared a few times. The V call is TRBV12-3 or TRBV12-4, the J call TRBJ1-5, with D uncertain. The CDR3 is 13 amino acids. V lost 3 bases and J lost 4, with 7 bases in between. The CDR3 region is CASSFVENQPQHF. The CDR3 nucleotides are TGTGCCAGCAGTTTTGTTGAAAATCAGCCCCAGCATTTT.

There are many counts of this clonotype. The rearrangement uses TRBV12-5 and TRBJ2-1; 12 bases align to TRBD2. Germline V gene data show CDR1 as LGHNT and CDR2 as FRNRAP. The CDR3 runs 17 residues. V lost 0 bases to trimming and J lost 9 bases; unmatched junction nucleotides: 9. The CDR3: CASGLVLSSGRVVEQFF. The DNA for the CDR3 is TGTGCTAGTGGTTTGGTACTTTCTAGCGGGAGGGTGGTTGAGCAGTTCTTC. Variable domain in full (rest from reference TRBV12-5 and TRBJ2-1): DARVTQTPRHKVTEMGQEVTMRCQPILGHNTVFWYRQTMMQGLELLAYFRNRAPLDDSGMPKDRFSAEMPDATLATLKIQPSEPRDSAVYFCASGLVLSSGRVVEQFFGPGTRLTVL.

This clonotype was observed at least ten times. J is TRBJ1-6 and V is TRBV19; 8 nucleotides agree with TRBD1. Germline values: CDR1 LNHDA, CDR2 SQIVND (reference sequence). This CDR3 has 15 residues. With 5 bases clipped from V and 10 bases from J, the junction kept 10 bases outside the gene matches. The CDR3: CASSDPRTGLSPLHF. CDR3 nucleotide sequence: TGTGCCAGTAGTGACCCCAGGACAGGGCTCTCACCCCTCCACTTT.

The chain carries TRBV6-2 or TRBV6-3 and TRBJ2-1; TRBD2 is a possible D gene (6 bases). Trimming took off 2 bases at V and 0 bases at J, with 8 bases between the two ends. Looked up from germline, CDR1 is MNHEY and CDR2 is SVGEGT. CDR3 length: 15 amino acids. The CDR3 loop is CASSYTGSSYNEQFF. In DNA form, the CDR3 reads TGTGCCAGCAGTTACACCGGGAGCTCCTACAATGAGCAGTTCTTC.

At least ten counts were recorded for this clonotype. One end of the junction fails to match germline, which may point to a read error. The chain recombines TRBV5-1 with TRBJ2-5, with a tentative D call TRBD2 (6 bases). This CDR3 has 15 residues. Germline V lookup: CDR1 SGHRS, CDR2 YFSETQ. The DNA of the CDR3 is TGTGCCAGCAGCCGGGGGACGGCTGACGAAGAGACCCAGTACTTC. Translated: CASSRGTADEETQYF.

This clonotype was seen at least ten times. This chain links TRBV24-1 with TRBJ2-1; the D is unclear. The V and J ends lost 0 bases and 7 bases respectively, with 3 bases between them. The CDR3 contains 12 residues. Germline CDR1 and CDR2: KGHDR and SFDVKD. The CDR3 DNA reads TGTGCCACCAGTGATTTGGGAAATGAGCAGTTCTTC. It codes for CATSDLGNEQFF.

The chain carries TRBV2 and TRBJ2-5; D is ambiguous. Germline V gene data show CDR1 as SNHLY and CDR2 as FYNNEI. Trimming pared 6 bases from V and 4 bases from J, leaving 21 bases between. This CDR3 region has 16 residues. The CDR3 region is CASSQISRHVGETQYF. The CDR3 region has the DNA TGTGCCAGCAGCCAGATTAGCCGTCATGTAGGAGAGACCCAGTACTTC.

This chain joins TRBV7-9 and TRBJ2-1; 10 nucleotides align to TRBD1. V was clipped by 5 bases and J by 4 bases; unmatched bases: 8. CDR1 and CDR2 (germline): SEHNR, FQNEAQ (reference sequence). The CDR3 has 16 residues. The CDR3 here is CASSSRQGALYNEQFF. The CDR3 coding sequence is TGTGCCAGCAGCAGCCGACAGGGGGCTTTATACAATGAGCAGTTCTTC.

This clonotype was observed a single time. V and J are TRBV2 and TRBJ2-2; TRBD2 might be the D (5 bases). This CDR3 contains 16 residues. V shed 3 bases and J shed 7 bases, with 18 bases lying between them. Germline V gives CDR1 SNHLY, CDR2 FYNNEI. The CDR3 DNA sequence: TGTGCCAGCAGTGATTTTCACCCACTTGAGGGCGGGGAGCTGTTTTTT. Translation: CASSDFHPLEGGELFF. Full variable domain (remainder filled in from reference TRBV2 and TRBJ2-2): EPEVTQTPSHQVTQMGQEVILRCVPISNHLYFYWYRQILGQKVEFLVSFYNNEISEKSEIFDDQFSVERPDGSNFTLKIRSTKLEDSAMYFCASSDFHPLEGGELFFGEGSRLTVL.

This chain uses TRBV29-1 with TRBJ2-2; 8 positions match TRBD1. The CDR3 runs 14 residues. V gave up 8 bases and J gave up 3 bases; unmatched junction bases: 8. Germline V gives CDR1 SQVTM, CDR2 ANQGSEA. The CDR3 DNA reads as TGCAGCATTCGGCGGACAGGGTACACCGGGGAGCTGTTTTTT. This sequence encodes CSIRRTGYTGELFF.

This clonotype was recorded many times. V usage is TRBV2 and J usage is TRBJ1-2; 8 bases agree with TRBD1. The CDR3 runs to 15 residues. The germline CDR1 and CDR2 sequences are SNHLY and FYNNEI. V was pared by 6 bases and J by 6 bases, with 12 bases of the junction left unmatched. The CDR3 region has the DNA TGTGCCAGCAGGGACAGACAGGGGACTGGAGATGGCTACACCTTC. Translation gives CASRDRQGTGDGYTF.

Ten or more counts support this clonotype. The V and J genes are TRBV3-1 and TRBJ1-5; unclear D gene. Germline CDR1 reads LGHDT; CDR2 reads YNNKEL (reference sequence). V was shortened by 0 bases and J by 9 bases, with 9 bases between the two germline ends. This CDR3 contains 13 residues. For the CDR3, the DNA is TGTGCCAGCAGCCAAGATCGGTGGGGGCCCCAGCATTTT. This codes for CASSQDRWGPQHF.

In this sample, this clonotype turned up many times. The chain couples TRBV7-9 to TRBJ1-3; 7 bases match TRBD1. J gave up 5 bases and V 5 bases, and 12 bases lay outside the gene matches. This CDR3 is built from 16 residues. Germline loops: CDR1 SEHNR, CDR2 FQNEAQ (reference sequence). The CDR3 DNA sequence: TGTGCCAGCAGCCCCCGTGGTGGGACAGCCCGAAACACCATATATTTT. Amino acids: CASSPRGGTARNTIYF.

The V call is TRBV20-1, the J call TRBJ2-3; 7 nucleotides line up with TRBD2. The J segment lost 6 bases and the V segment lost 3 bases, leaving 12 bases of the junction unmatched. The CDR3 is 15 amino acids. The germline CDR1 and CDR2 sequences are DFQATT and SNEGSKA (reference sequence). The CDR3 DNA reads TGCAGTGCTAGGACCTGGGGGGTCGGGGGGGATACGCAGTATTTT. Protein product: CSARTWGVGGDTQYF.

The chain joins TRBV28 to TRBJ1-5; unclear D gene. The CDR3 has 12 residues. With 1 base removed from V and 5 bases from J, the gap between germline ends came to 3 bases. Germline values: CDR1 MDHEN, CDR2 SYDVKM. CDR3 bases: TGTGCCAGCAGTTTATCGTATCAGCCCCAGCATTTT. This codes for CASSLSYQPQHF.

The chain links TRBV15 to TRBJ1-6, with D hard to call. V was shortened by 6 bases and J by 2 bases, with 11 bases between the two germline ends. The germline gives CDR1 LNHNV, CDR2 YYDKDF (reference sequence). This CDR3 is 15 amino acids long. The CDR3 protein is CATSSPAAYNSPLHF. The DNA of the CDR3 is TGTGCCACCAGTTCCCCGGCGGCCTATAATTCACCCCTCCACTTT.

This clonotype occurred many times. V and J are TRBV20-1 and TRBJ1-3, with unresolved D. The V gene's germline CDR1 is DFQATT and CDR2 SNEGSKA (reference sequence). The length of the CDR3 is 12 residues. V was trimmed by 2 bases and J by 4 bases, leaving 6 bases between them. In DNA form, the CDR3 reads TGCAGTGCTAGACTCCCAGGAAACACCATATATTTT. The encoded protein is CSARLPGNTIYF.

This clonotype has a single count. The chain joins TRBV20-1 to TRBJ2-1; 14 bases match TRBD2. V trimming: 6 bases; J trimming: 5 bases; junction bases outside the gene matches: 6. Germline CDR1 is DFQATT and CDR2 is SNEGSKA (reference sequence). The CDR3 is 15 amino acids. The chain's CDR3 is CSALTSGRAHNEQFF. DNA of the CDR3: TGCAGTGCGTTGACTAGCGGGAGGGCCCACAATGAGCAGTTCTTC.

This clonotype was detected many times. The rearrangement uses TRBV7-8 and TRBJ2-2; unclear D gene. There are 16 residues in the CDR3. Trimming shortened V by 3 bases and J by 4 bases, and 15 bases separated the two germline ends. Germline loops: CDR1 SGHVS, CDR2 FQNEAQ. The CDR3: CASSLAAGDPTGELFF. The CDR3 nucleotides are TGTGCCAGCAGCTTGGCGGCAGGAGATCCCACCGGGGAGCTGTTTTTT.